This note documents a single T cell receptor beta chain sequence. The entry originates in a study of technical replicates of blood from a handful of donors. The protocol was immunoSEQ multiplex PCR, while the TCRdb copy is restricted to in-frame clones and leaves out a portion. This sample has approximately 79,000 clones, with 93% found just once. Material for sequencing was T cells isolated from PBMCs. This receptor was obtained from a human donor in good health.

This CDR3 reads CASSGLAGQNYNEQFF. CDR3 coding DNA: TGTGCCAGCAGCGGACTAGCGGGGCAAAACTACAATGAGCAGTTCTTC. The chain combines TRBV5-4 with TRBJ2-1, with 12 bases aligning to TRBD2. Germline CDR1 and CDR2: SGHNT and YYREEE (reference sequence). The CDR3 is 16 amino acids. V shed 4 bases and J 3 bases; nucleotides not matched to a gene: 5.